A single sample gave rise to the 24 T cell receptor beta chains below, sequenced in a study of response to subunit inactivated influenza vaccine. TCRdb passed the RT-PCR reads through MiXCR, listing each CDR3 protein once. The sample has roughly 780,000 distinct CDR3 sequences; approximately 17% are singletons. Sequencing was performed on PBMCs from blood, taken 4 to 6 days after vaccination. All receptors come from a man between 45 and 60 years old who received an inactivated influenza vaccine.

The chain carries TRBV10-3 and TRBJ2-3, with 7 bases aligning to TRBD2. Germline V CDR1 and CDR2: ENHRY, SYGVKD. The CDR3 covers 15 residues. With 4 bases clipped from V and 5 bases from J, the junction kept 9 bases outside the gene matches. The CDR3 here is CAISGGAGALDTQYF. As DNA, the CDR3 is TGTGCCATCAGTGGCGGGGCGGGAGCTTTAGATACGCAGTATTTT.

There are many counts of this clonotype. V is TRBV10-3 and J is TRBJ2-7; D might be TRBD1 or TRBD2, each matching 5 bases. The CDR3 runs 15 residues. The germline V and J ends were trimmed by 0 bases and 12 bases, with 21 bases remaining between them. Germline lookup yields CDR1 ENHRY and CDR2 SYGVKD. The CDR3 protein is CAISESGRERLKWYF. In DNA, the CDR3 is TGTGCCATCAGTGAGTCGGGACGGGAACGTCTAAAATGGTACTTC.

The chain is built from TRBV20-1 and TRBJ2-1; 8 bases align to TRBD2. Germline V gene data show CDR1 as DFQATT and CDR2 as SNEGSKA (reference sequence). The V gene end was trimmed by 6 bases and the J gene end by 8 bases; junction bases not matched to a gene: 15. There are 15 residues in the CDR3. The CDR3 spells CSARPLTGGWHEQFF. The CDR3, as DNA: TGCAGTGCCCGGCCCCTGACGGGAGGGTGGCATGAGCAGTTCTTC.

The rearrangement uses TRBV12-3 or TRBV12-4 and TRBJ2-1; D ambiguous. Trimming stripped 4 bases from V and 9 bases from J, with 10 bases between. The CDR3 covers 12 residues. CDR3 protein: CASSSSESEQFF. As DNA, the CDR3 is TGTGCCAGCAGTTCCTCTGAGTCTGAGCAGTTCTTC.

The chain joins TRBV5-1 to TRBJ2-3; TRBD2 agrees at 11 bases. From germline, CDR1 is SGHRS and CDR2 YFSETQ. The junction had 8 bases not matched to a gene; V was cut back by 3 bases and J by 2 bases. This CDR3 is built from 17 residues. CDR3 residues: CASSSSGLAVHTDTQYF. The CDR3 DNA sequence: TGCGCCAGCAGCTCCTCGGGACTAGCGGTTCACACAGATACGCAGTATTTT.

The V gene is TRBV28, the J gene TRBJ2-7, with D unclear. Germline V CDR1 and CDR2: MDHEN, SYDVKM. CDR3 size: 15 residues. The germline V and J ends were trimmed by 3 bases and 4 bases, with 16 bases remaining between them. CDR3 sequence reads: CASSFGRRTGYEQYF. CDR3 nucleotides: TGTGCCAGCAGTTTTGGGCGGCGGACCGGGTACGAGCAGTACTTC.

This clonotype was detected a few times. The V and J genes are TRBV28 and TRBJ1-2, with D hard to call. Trimming took 2 bases from V and 2 from J, leaving 9 bases between them. The CDR3 runs 14 residues. Germline V gives CDR1 MDHEN, CDR2 SYDVKM. The CDR3 loop is CASSLKEQNYGYTF. The CDR3 nucleotides are TGTGCCAGCAGTTTAAAAGAACAGAACTATGGCTACACCTTC.

This chain joins TRBV25-1 and TRBJ2-5; possible D gene TRBD1, 5 bases. V was trimmed by 0 bases and J by 3 bases, leaving 14 bases between them. In germline, CDR1 is MGHDK, CDR2 SYGVNS. The CDR3 covers 16 residues. The CDR3 is CASSEYPGAEKETQYF. The CDR3, as DNA: TGTGCCAGCAGTGAATACCCTGGGGCGGAAAAAGAGACCCAGTACTTC.

This clonotype was counted once. Given a much more abundant clone one base away, this may be a read error. CDR3 coding DNA: TGTGCCATCAGTTGGACAGGGAGCTCCTACGAGCAGTACTTC. This codes for CAISWTGSSYEQYF. The genes are TRBV10-3 and TRBJ2-7; the match to TRBD1 covers 8 bases. The CDR3 is 14 amino acids. The germline V gene encodes CDR1 ENHRY and CDR2 SYGVKD. Germline trimming cut 5 bases from V and 0 bases from J; bases unmatched to any gene: 3.

In this sample, this clonotype turned up a few times. The chain employs TRBV5-6 and TRBJ2-2; 10 nucleotides match TRBD2. CDR1 is SGHDT, CDR2 YYEEEE, per germline. Trimming took 2 bases from V and 1 from J; bases not matched to a gene: 2. The CDR3 length is 16 residues. The CDR3 region has the DNA TGTGCCAGCAGCTTAACTAGCGGGATGAACACCGGGGAGCTGTTTTTT. This encodes CASSLTSGMNTGELFF.

The chain recombines TRBV15 with TRBJ2-1, with TRBD1 identical over 10 bases. V was clipped by 5 bases and J by 7 bases; unmatched bases: 8. CDR1 is LNHNV and CDR2 is YYDKDF in the germline V gene (reference sequence). CDR3 length: 15 amino acids. CDR3 sequence (DNA): TGTGCCACCAGCGCCCGGGACAGGGGTGGGAATGAGCAGTTCTTC. Amino acid sequence: CATSARDRGGNEQFF.

The chain couples TRBV9 to TRBJ1-1, with D perhaps matching TRBD1 (5 bases). CDR1 SGDLS and CDR2 YYNGEE come from the germline V gene. Deletions cut 4 bases from V and 3 bases from J, with 10 bases between. This CDR3 comprises 13 residues. The CDR3 protein is CASSPDRHTEAFF. The CDR3 region has the DNA TGTGCCAGCAGCCCCGACAGACACACTGAAGCTTTCTTT.

This clonotype was recorded at least ten times. The chain combines TRBV12-3 or TRBV12-4 with TRBJ2-1, with 7 bases lining up with TRBD1. The junction had 4 bases not matched to a gene; V was cut back by 6 bases and J by 5 bases. This CDR3 spans 13 amino acids. DNA for the CDR3: TGTGCCAGCAGCACTGACAGGGACAATGAGCAGTTCTTC. It is translated as CASSTDRDNEQFF.

This clonotype was recorded a few times. The genes are TRBV29-1 and TRBJ2-5, with D possibly matching TRBD2 (6 bases). Trimming cost V 0 bases and J 2 bases, with 31 bases left between them. The CDR3 is 21 amino acids. Germline assignment: CDR1 SQVTM and CDR2 ANQGSEA. This CDR3 is CSVEDPLAGGVKAWRQETQYF. DNA of the CDR3: TGCAGCGTTGAAGATCCCCTGGCAGGCGGGGTAAAGGCTTGGCGTCAAGAGACCCAGTACTTC.

As regards this clonotype: Possible read error: a much larger clone is one base away. CDR3 nucleotides: TGCAGCGTTGGTGGCCGAAGGGAGCCAGCTGGGGAGACCCAGTACTTC. Its translation is CSVGGRREPAGETQYF. The chain combines TRBV29-1 with TRBJ2-5, with a possible D match to TRBD2 (5 bases). V lost 4 bases, J lost 5 bases, and 23 bases lay in between. The CDR3 has 16 residues. Germline CDR1 is SQVTM and CDR2 is ANQGSEA.

This clonotype has a single count. The chain carries TRBV20-1 and TRBJ2-1; tentative D call: TRBD2 (5 bases). The germline V gene has CDR1 DFQATT and CDR2 SNEGSKA (reference sequence). With 2 bases removed from V and 6 bases from J, the gap between germline ends came to 11 bases. This CDR3 is 13 amino acids long. The CDR3 region has the DNA TGCAGTGCTAGAAGGACTCGCTTCAATGAGCAGTTCTTC. Translated, it gives CSARRTRFNEQFF.

Notes on this clonotype: Without the conserved terminal phenylalanine or tryptophan, this CDR3 likely stems from a read error. The rearrangement joins TRBV29-1 to TRBJ2-7; D perhaps matches TRBD1 (5 bases). V dropped 3 bases and J dropped 4 bases, with 16 bases sitting between them. Germline loops: CDR1 SQVTM, CDR2 ANQGSEA. This CDR3 comprises 14 residues. CDR3 in amino acids: CSVEVQGLRYEQYY. In nucleotides, the CDR3 is TGCAGCGTTGAGGTGCAGGGATTAAGGTACGAGCAGTACTAC.

The chain uses TRBV4-2 and TRBJ2-2; unclear D gene. V shed 7 bases and J shed 4 bases, with 16 bases lying between them. Germline CDR1 is LGHNA and CDR2 is YNFKEQ. The CDR3 runs 15 residues. CDR3: CASTVSVSGTGELFF. CDR3 sequence (DNA): TGTGCCAGCACGGTCTCAGTCTCAGGCACCGGGGAGCTGTTTTTT.

The genes are TRBV11-2 and TRBJ2-7; 10 positions agree with TRBD2. Germline V gene lookup returns CDR1 SGHAT and CDR2 FQNNGV. The V and J ends lost 5 bases and 6 bases, in that order; junction bases with no gene match: 4. The CDR3 runs to 13 residues. CDR3 in DNA: TGTGCCAGCAGCCCGGGACTAGCGACCGAGCAGTACTTC. Protein product: CASSPGLATEQYF.

V and J are TRBV7-2 and TRBJ2-1; 10 bases are shared with TRBD1. The CDR3 runs 13 residues. Germline lookup yields CDR1 SGHTA and CDR2 FQGNSA. After removal of 4 bases from V and 8 bases from J, the junction contained 2 bases not matched to a gene. CDR3: CASSWTGGDEQFF. The DNA for the CDR3 is TGTGCCAGCAGCTGGACAGGGGGGGATGAGCAGTTCTTC.

This clonotype occurred a few times. The rearrangement links TRBV7-9 to TRBJ2-7; TRBD1 matches at 9 bases. V lost 5 bases, J lost 4 bases, and 12 bases stayed unmatched. Per germline, CDR1 SEHNR and CDR2 FQNEAQ (reference sequence). The CDR3 sequence is 16 residues long. CDR3 region: CASSTRGQGRDYEQYF. CDR3 in DNA: TGTGCCAGCAGCACCAGGGGACAGGGACGGGATTACGAGCAGTACTTC.

J is TRBJ1-2 and V is TRBV5-1; 8 bases align to TRBD1. Trimming cost V 4 bases and J 4 bases; bases outside gene matches: 9. There are 15 residues in the CDR3. CDR1 and CDR2 (germline): SGHRS, YFSETQ. The DNA for the CDR3 is TGCGCCAGCAGCATAGGTCCAGGGGGCGGCTATGGCTACACCTTC. It yields the protein CASSIGPGGGYGYTF.

The chain combines TRBV7-6 with TRBJ2-7; TRBD2 agrees at 7 bases. Germline loops: CDR1 SGHVS, CDR2 FNYEAQ. The CDR3 covers 15 residues. V shed 5 bases and J 3 bases; nucleotides not matched to a gene: 10. The CDR3 spells CASSPTAGYFYEQYF. Written as DNA, the CDR3 is TGTGCCAGCAGCCCAACAGCGGGATACTTCTACGAGCAGTACTTC.

In this sample, this clonotype turned up many times. V gene TRBV5-1 combines with J gene TRBJ1-6; D remains ambiguous. Trimming stripped 0 bases from V and 1 base from J, with 5 bases between. Germline-derived CDR1 and CDR2 are SGHRS and YFSETQ. CDR3 length: 15 amino acids. Written as DNA, the CDR3 is TGCGCCAGCAGCTTGGATGGGTCCTATAATTCACCCCTCCACTTT. It is translated as CASSLDGSYNSPLHF.